The rows below give T cell receptor beta chains drawn from one sample of a study of identical twins. MiXCR, applied by TCRdb to the 5' RACE reads, yields one record per CDR3 protein. This table holds 420,000 or so distinct CDR3 sequences, under 20% found once. The specimen sequenced was naive T cells sorted from blood. The receptors were sampled from a man aged 45-60 years in good health. CDR3s include the opening cysteine and the closing phenylalanine or tryptophan. The D gene is left open where the match is weak. Some rows mark clone size as missing; the rest say once, few, many or name a class of expanded clone.

>TRBJ2-5|TRBD1|few|TRBV7-9
TGTGCCAGCAGCTTCGAGGGGGCGCGAGAGACCCAGTACTTC
CASSFEGARETQYF
>TRBJ2-1|TRBD2|many|TRBV28
TGTGCCAGCAGTTTCCCTAGCGGGAGGGCCTATGAGCAGTTCTTC
CASSFPSGRAYEQFF
>TRBJ2-2|TRBD2|-|TRBV10-2
TGCGCCAGCAGCGCGGGACTAGCGGGGACCGGGGAGCTGTTTTTT
CASSAGLAGTGELFF
>TRBJ2-5|-|-|TRBV5-1
TGCGCCAGCAGCTTGGTGGCACACGGAGGGTTGGAGACCCAGTACTTC
CASSLVAHGGLETQYF
>TRBJ2-1|TRBD2|few|TRBV10-3
TGTGCCATGGCCGGGGCGGGGGGGCGTTACAATGAGCAGTTCTTC
CAMAGAGGRYNEQFF
>TRBJ2-7|TRBD1|few|TRBV11-2
TGTGCCAGCAGCCTTAGTTTAGGTACAGGGGACAAGGTATACTTC
CASSLSLGTGDKVYF
>TRBJ2-5|TRBD1|-|TRBV5-1
TGCGCCAGCAGCGGGGGACAGGGACACCAAGAGACCCAGTACTTC
CASSGGQGHQETQYF
>TRBJ1-3|TRBD1|many|TRBV6-1
TGTGCCAGCAGTGACAGGGGGCTAGCTGGAAACACCATATATTTT
CASSDRGLAGNTIYF
>TRBJ2-3|TRBD1|-|TRBV4-2
TGTGCCAGCAGCGGGGGACAGGGAGGCACAGATACGCAGTATTTT
CASSGGQGGTDTQYF
>TRBJ2-2|-|few|TRBV5-6
TGTGCCAGCAGACTCAGCGGCACCGGGGAGCTGTTTTTT
CASRLSGTGELFF
>TRBJ1-1|-|-|TRBV29-1
TGCAGCGTTCGAAGGACGGCGGATGAAGCTTTCTTT
CSVRRTADEAFF
>TRBJ2-2|-|-|TRBV6-5
TGTGCCAGCAGTTTCGCCGATCGGTCCACCGGGGAGCTGTTTTTT
CASSFADRSTGELFF
>TRBJ2-1|TRBD1|-|TRBV4-3
TGCGCCAGCAGCCAAGATGTGGACAGGGGACCTTTCTTC
CASSQDVDRGPFF
>TRBJ2-7|-|many|TRBV5-1
TGCGCCAGCAGGCCGGACGGTTTCTCCTACGAGCAGTACTTC
CASRPDGFSYEQYF
>TRBJ1-1|TRBD1|-|TRBV6-4
TGTGCCAGCAGTGAAGGGACAGCCGGCACTGAAGCTTTCTTT
CASSEGTAGTEAFF
>TRBJ2-7|-|-|TRBV5-1
TGCGCCAGCAGCTTTGGGCAGGCAGTAGGCGAGCAGTACTTC
CASSFGQAVGEQYF
>TRBJ2-3|TRBD2|-|TRBV4-2
TGTGCCAGCAGCCAAGAAGGAGCGGGATTTACCGATACGCAGTATTTT
CASSQEGAGFTDTQYF
>TRBJ2-5|-|-|TRBV4-2
TGTGCCAGCAGCCAAGGGGCTTTTGGAGAGACCCAGTACTTC
CASSQGAFGETQYF
>TRBJ2-1|TRBD1|-|TRBV7-2
TGTGCCAGCAGCACCCCCCCCGGGACAGGGGCCCGCAATGAGCAGTTCTTC
CASSTPPGTGARNEQFF
>TRBJ1-2|-|many|TRBV5-1
TGCGCCAGCAGGGCTATCCTGGCAGAAATAAACTATGGCTACACCTTC
CASRAILAEINYGYTF
>TRBJ1-6|-|many|TRBV6-1
TGTGCCAGCAGAGAGGGGCTTAATTCACCCCTCCACTTT
CASREGLNSPLHF
>TRBJ2-7|-|many|TRBV9
TGTGCCAGCAGCGTAGAGGGGGTTGGCCCCTACGAGCAGTACTTC
CASSVEGVGPYEQYF
>TRBJ2-3|-|few|TRBV2
TGTGCCAGCAGTGCAACTAGTGGCCCTCGGGATACGCAGTATTTT
CASSATSGPRDTQYF
>TRBJ2-7|-|-|TRBV7-9
TGTGCCAGCAGCTTAGTGGCAGGGGGGGCCCAACCGTACGAGCAGTACTTC
CASSLVAGGAQPYEQYF
>TRBJ2-1|TRBD1|few|TRBV5-6
TGTGCCAGCAGCTTACAGGGGGTGGTCAATGAGCAGTTCTTC
CASSLQGVVNEQFF
>TRBJ2-5|-|-|TRBV7-9
TGTGCCAGCAGCCCAATGGGCGTTCGGGAGACCCAGTACTTC
CASSPMGVRETQYF
>TRBJ1-6|-|few|TRBV4-3
TGCGCCAGCAGCCAAGATGGGGAATATAATTCACCCCTCCACTTT
CASSQDGEYNSPLHF
>TRBJ2-7|TRBD1|-|TRBV25-1
TGTGCCAGCAGTGCCGCGGGACAGGGGGCCTACGAGCAGTACTTC
CASSAAGQGAYEQYF
>TRBJ2-3|TRBD2|few|TRBV4-2
TGTGCCAGCAGCCACACGGGACTAGCGGAAAACACAGATACGCAGTATTTT
CASSHTGLAENTDTQYF
>TRBJ1-3|-|-|TRBV28
TGTGCCAGCAGTTTTGGACACCCAGGCGGGAACACCATATATTTT
CASSFGHPGGNTIYF
>TRBJ2-1|-|-|TRBV28
TGTGCCAGCAGTTTATGGCCAGCTAACAATGAGCAGTTCTTC
CASSLWPANNEQFF
>TRBJ2-2|TRBD1|-|TRBV12-3/TRBV12-4
TGTGCCAGCAGTTTAGCGGGACAGATGACCGGGGAGCTGTTTTTT
CASSLAGQMTGELFF
>TRBJ2-7|TRBD1|many|TRBV29-1
TGCAGCGCCCGGGACAGCCCCTACGAGCAGTACTTC
CSARDSPYEQYF
>TRBJ2-2|TRBD2|few|TRBV6-2/TRBV6-3
TGTGCCAGCAGTTACGGGCTAGCGGCGAACACCGGGGAGCTGTTTTTT
CASSYGLAANTGELFF
>TRBJ2-7|-|-|TRBV27
TGTGCCAGCAGTCCGACCTCCAAAACCCGGGGATACGAGCAGTACTTC
CASSPTSKTRGYEQYF
>TRBJ2-1|-|few|TRBV20-1
TGCAGTGCTAGGGACGTTTCCAAGGCTGAGCAGTTCTTC
CSARDVSKAEQFF
>TRBJ2-3|-|many|TRBV6-1
TGTGCCAGCAGTACCATTCCGGGGCCGACAGATACGCAGTATTTT
CASSTIPGPTDTQYF
>TRBJ2-2|TRBD2|few|TRBV11-2
TGTGCCAGCAGCTTCCGAACTAGCGGGGGGGCCAAGGACGGGGAGCTGTTTTTT
CASSFRTSGGAKDGELFF
>TRBJ2-7|-|once|TRBV28
TGTGCCAGCAGCCCCCCAGCCCTATCCTACGAGCAGTACTTC
CASSPPALSYEQYF
>TRBJ2-1|-|many|TRBV28
TGTGCCAGCAGTTTAGGTACAGCCACGGGCAATGAGCAGTTCTTC
CASSLGTATGNEQFF
>TRBJ2-2|TRBD1|few|TRBV7-9
TGTGCCAGCAGCTTGATCGGACAGGGGGCGTCTGGGGAGCTGTTTTTT
CASSLIGQGASGELFF
>TRBJ2-1|TRBD2|few|TRBV4-2
TGTGCCAGCAGCCTCCGACTTAGCGGGGATGAGCAGTTCTTC
CASSLRLSGDEQFF